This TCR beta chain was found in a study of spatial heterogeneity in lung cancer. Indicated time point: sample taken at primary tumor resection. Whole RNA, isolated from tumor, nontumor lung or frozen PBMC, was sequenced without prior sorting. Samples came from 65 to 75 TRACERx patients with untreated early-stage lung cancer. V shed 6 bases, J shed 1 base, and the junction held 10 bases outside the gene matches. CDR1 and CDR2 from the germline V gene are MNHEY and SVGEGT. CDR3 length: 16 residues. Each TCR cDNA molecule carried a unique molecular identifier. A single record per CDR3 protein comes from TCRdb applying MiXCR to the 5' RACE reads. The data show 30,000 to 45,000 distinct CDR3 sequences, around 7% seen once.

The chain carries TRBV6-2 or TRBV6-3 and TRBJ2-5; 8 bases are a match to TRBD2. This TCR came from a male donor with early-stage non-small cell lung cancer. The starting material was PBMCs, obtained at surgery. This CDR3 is CASRGAAAGAQETQYF. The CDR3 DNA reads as TGTGCCAGCAGAGGCGCGGCAGCGGGGGCCCAAGAGACCCAGTACTTC.